This TCR beta chain was found in a study of beta chain features in type 1 diabetes. General study findings and limits: The cDNA sequencing approach could over-represent high-TCR-expressing cells. HLA influence on TCRB rearrangement stayed unresolved here. The study found moderately but significantly shorter TCRB CDR3s in all four CD4+ subsets of Type 1 diabetes patients.

Turning to this clone: Its matching antigen is unknown.

The sequenced template was cDNA made from the entire isolated RNA. Clones were sequenced by immunoSEQ multiplex PCR, and TCRdb holds only the in-frame ones, with some missing. There are 250,000 to 350,000 clones in the sample; 15% occur only once, and 0.015% to 0.017% lies in the top ten. CDR3 length: 14 residues. CDR1 is SQVTM, CDR2 ANQGSEA, per germline. V lost 7 bases to trimming and J lost 2 bases, with 18 bases between them. The source is a man aged 18 to 30 with type 1 diabetes. The V and J genes are TRBV29-1 and TRBJ2-7; weak D call: TRBD1 (6 bases). Sequencing was done on a sample of naive CD4+ T cells from blood. The DNA of the CDR3 is TGCAGCGCATGCCCGGGACAAGGGACCTACGAGCAGTACTTC. Translating gives CSACPGQGTYEQYF.